One and the same sample provided the 21 T cell receptor beta chains below, sequenced in a study of blood T cell repertoires in COVID-19. Using immunoSEQ multiplex PCR, the repertoire was profiled, and TCRdb retains in-frame clones only, with some absent. The profile shows about 170,000 clones, under 90% of them singletons. The specimen was peripheral blood. Every receptor here comes from a woman older than 75 with acute or convalescent COVID-19.

The chain recombines TRBV21-1 with TRBJ2-6; no DNA check was done on the table's D call, TRBD1. TRBV21-1 represents a pseudogene. The CDR3 has 19 amino acids. The CDR3 loop reads CASSKPGQLGLSGANVLTF. In DNA, the CDR3 is TGTGCCAGCAGCAAACCGGGACAGTTGGGCCTCTCTGGGGCCAACGTCCTGACTTTC.

The V gene is TRBV5-6, the J gene TRBJ1-2, with 7 positions matching TRBD1. Trimming took 4 bases from V and 3 from J; bases not matched to a gene: 12. Per germline, CDR1 SGHDT and CDR2 YYEEEE. CDR3 length: 16 residues. The CDR3 loop is CASSPITDRAYYGYTF. The DNA of the CDR3 is TGTGCCAGCAGCCCCATCACTGACAGGGCTTACTATGGCTACACCTTC.

In this sample, this clone turned up once. The rearrangement joins TRBV4-3 to TRBJ1-4; weak D call: TRBD1 (5 bases). This CDR3 has 19 amino acids. Trimming pared 0 bases from V and 0 bases from J, leaving 17 bases between. CDR1 and CDR2 from the germline V gene are LGHNA and YSLEER. In DNA form, the CDR3 reads TGCGCCAGCAGCCAAGATATTTCAGGGCAGTTTGCAACTAATGAAAAACTGTTTTTT. Amino acid sequence: CASSQDISGQFATNEKLFF.

The V gene is TRBV5-1, the J gene TRBJ2-6, with TRBD1 identical over 7 bases. Germline values: CDR1 SGHRS, CDR2 YFSETQ. Trimming at V came to 5 bases and at J to 0 bases, leaving 11 bases not matched to a gene. CDR3 length: 18 residues. CDR3 DNA sequence: TGCGCCAGCAGAGATGGGACAGTCCTCTCCTCTGGGGCCAACGTCCTGACTTTC. Its protein product is CASRDGTVLSSGANVLTF.

This rearrangement joins TRBV7-9 to TRBJ2-1; TRBD2 agrees at 15 bases. CDR1 is SEHNR and CDR2 is FQNEAQ in the germline V gene (reference sequence). CDR3 length equals 17 residues. The junction had 8 bases not matched to a gene; V was cut back by 5 bases and J by 6 bases. CDR3 nucleotides: TGTGCCAGCAGCGCACGGGGACTAGCGGGGGGCTTCAATGAGCAGTTCTTC. It translates to CASSARGLAGGFNEQFF.

V is TRBV21-1 and J is TRBJ1-6; TRBD1 was called by the table and not checked on the DNA. TRBV21-1 is listed as a pseudogene. CDR3 size: 15 residues. This CDR3 reads CASIGTGGYNSPLHF. DNA for the CDR3: TGTGCCAGCATAGGGACAGGGGGTTATAATTCACCCCTCCACTTT.

This chain uses TRBV5-8 with TRBJ1-1; TRBD1 agrees at 9 bases. The V gene's germline CDR1 is SGHTS and CDR2 YDEGEE. CDR3 length: 15 amino acids. The junction had 4 bases not matched to a gene; V was cut back by 0 bases and J by 4 bases. The CDR3 DNA reads TGTGCCAGCAGCTTGGCCTTACAGGGGGCCACTGAAGCTTTCTTT. This codes for CASSLALQGATEAFF.

The chain recombines TRBV25-1 with TRBJ1-1; D unclear. The germline V and J ends were trimmed by 6 bases and 5 bases, with 10 bases remaining between them. This CDR3 is built from 12 residues. Germline lookup yields CDR1 MGHDK and CDR2 SYGVNS. Here the CDR3 reads CASRHSLTEAFF. Written as DNA, the CDR3 is TGTGCCAGCAGGCACAGCTTAACTGAAGCTTTCTTT.

The CDR3 sequence: CASSYPADSHYGYTF. The CDR3 DNA sequence: TGTGCCAGCAGTTACCCCGCCGACTCCCACTATGGCTACACCTTC. The chain has TRBV6-2 or TRBV6-3 and TRBJ1-2; D not certain. The CDR3 sequence is 15 residues long. Trimming took 2 bases from V and 3 from J, leaving 13 bases between them. Germline V gene data show CDR1 as MNHEY and CDR2 as SVGEGT.

V usage is TRBV6-5 and J usage is TRBJ1-3; no clear D. Trimming took 6 bases from V and 2 from J, leaving 11 bases between them. This CDR3 spans 14 amino acids. Germline values: CDR1 MNHEY, CDR2 SVGAGI. In DNA form, the CDR3 reads TGTGCCAGCAGGAGCGAGACTCCTGGAAACACCATATATTTT. Protein product: CASRSETPGNTIYF.

This clone was observed a handful of times. The CDR3 reads CASSQVRDRAETQYF. The CDR3 bases are TGTGCCAGCAGCCAAGTGAGGGACAGGGCAGAGACCCAGTACTTC. The rearrangement links TRBV3-1 (or the pseudogene TRBV3-2) to TRBJ2-5, with 9 bases lining up with TRBD1. V shed 1 base, J shed 4 bases, and the junction held 4 bases outside the gene matches. The CDR3 has 15 residues. Germline V gene data show CDR1 as LGHDT and CDR2 as YNNKEL (reference sequence).

The table lists this clone with a count of one. The chain combines TRBV6-5 with TRBJ2-3; possibly TRBD1 for D (5 bases). The CDR3 is made up of 15 amino acids. Trimming removed 3 bases from V and 1 base from J, with 11 bases in between. The germline V gene has CDR1 MNHEY and CDR2 SVGAGI. The CDR3 nucleotides read TGTGCCAGCAGTTATTTAGTGGGGCGCACAGATACGCAGTATTTT. This sequence encodes CASSYLVGRTDTQYF.

The chain has TRBV4-3 and TRBJ2-7; 10 nucleotides line up with TRBD2. From germline, CDR1 is LGHNA and CDR2 YSLEER. The CDR3 covers 15 residues. Unmatched junction bases numbered 2, after V lost 0 bases and J lost 3 bases. In DNA, the CDR3 is TGCGCCAGCAGCCAAGAGCTAGCGGGAGTCTACGAGCAGTACTTC. Translation gives CASSQELAGVYEQYF.

This clone has only one observation. This chain connects TRBV6-1 to TRBJ1-1; D possibly corresponds to TRBD1 (5 bases). There are 16 residues in the CDR3. The germline V gene encodes CDR1 MNHNS and CDR2 SASEGT. V lost 7 bases to trimming and J lost 3 bases, with 21 bases between them. Written as DNA, the CDR3 is TGTGCCAGCATTGATGGGAGCTGGGGGGTTGACACTGAAGCTTTCTTT. Its protein is CASIDGSWGVDTEAFF.

The chain recombines TRBV19 with TRBJ2-7; 10 positions match TRBD2. V shed 8 bases, J shed 3 bases, and the junction held 4 bases outside the gene matches. Germline V gives CDR1 LNHDA, CDR2 SQIVND (reference sequence). The CDR3 sequence is 13 residues long. CDR3 protein: CASSLAGGYEQYF. In DNA form, the CDR3 reads TGTGCCAGTTCCTTAGCGGGAGGCTACGAGCAGTACTTC.

This clone has just a few counts. The rearrangement links TRBV19 to TRBJ2-3, with 10 bases that match TRBD2. The V and J ends lost 4 bases and 2 bases, in that order; junction bases with no gene match: 3. The CDR3 is 15 amino acids. Per germline, CDR1 LNHDA and CDR2 SQIVND (reference sequence). CDR3 protein: CASSKGLAITDTQYF. The DNA of the CDR3 is TGTGCCAGTAGTAAGGGACTAGCGATCACAGATACGCAGTATTTT.

The V and J genes are TRBV6-5 and TRBJ2-3, with 9 bases matching TRBD2. This CDR3 is 14 amino acids long. CDR1 MNHEY and CDR2 SVGAGI come from the germline V gene. The trim removed 6 bases at V and 4 bases at J, leaving 5 bases unmatched. Here the CDR3 reads CASRIAGEADTQYF. CDR3 nucleotide sequence: TGTGCCAGCAGGATAGCGGGGGAGGCAGATACGCAGTATTTT.

The rearrangement joins TRBV27 to TRBJ2-2, with TRBD1 matching 7 bases. The CDR3 length is 14 residues. V was pared by 5 bases and J by 4 bases, with 4 bases of the junction left unmatched. Germline V gives CDR1 MNHEY, CDR2 SMNVEV (reference sequence). The CDR3 region has the DNA TGTGCCAGCAGTCGACAGGGCGGCACCGGGGAGCTGTTTTTT. Amino acid sequence: CASSRQGGTGELFF.

The chain links TRBV19 to TRBJ2-1; 11 bases are shared with TRBD1. Germline V lookup: CDR1 LNHDA, CDR2 SQIVND (reference sequence). The V and J ends lost 4 bases and 8 bases, in that order; junction bases with no gene match: 10. This CDR3 is built from 16 residues. For the CDR3, the DNA is TGTGCCAGTAGTAGTCCCGGGACAGGGGGGGCATATGAGCAGTTCTTC. Translation gives CASSSPGTGGAYEQFF.

This clone has just one count. V gene TRBV7-8 combines with J gene TRBJ2-1; 12 bases agree with TRBD2. The CDR3 loop spans 16 amino acids. CDR1 is SGHVS, CDR2 FQNEAQ, per germline. The junction had 9 bases not matched to a gene; V was cut back by 4 bases and J by 8 bases. The CDR3 loop reads CASSSEWTSGMDEQFF. Written as DNA, the CDR3 is TGTGCCAGCAGCTCCGAATGGACTAGCGGGATGGATGAGCAGTTCTTC. Using reference TRBV7-8 and TRBJ2-1 for the parts outside the CDR3, the full variable domain is GAGVSQSPRYKVAKRGQDVALRCDPISGHVSLFWYQQALGQGPEFLTYFQNEAQLDKSGLPSDRFFAERPEGSVSTLKIQRTQQEDSAVYLCASSSEWTSGMDEQFFGPGTRLTVL.

This clone has a handful of counts. The chain uses TRBV4-3 and TRBJ2-2; D not certain. The V end lost 5 bases, the J end lost 5 bases, and 12 bases lay between the germline ends. The CDR3 loop spans 14 amino acids. In germline, CDR1 is LGHNA, CDR2 YSLEER. The CDR3 coding sequence is TGCGCCAGCAGCGGGCGTTTAGATACCGGGGAGCTGTTTTTT. It is translated as CASSGRLDTGELFF.